The clone carrying this T cell receptor beta chain was counted only a few times. The authors ran a second PCR of 7 to 11 cycles using a sample-barcoded 5' primer and a J-beta primer mix. TCRdb re-derived calls from the 5' RACE reads in MiXCR, one entry per CDR3 protein. The sample lists roughly 1 million distinct CDR3 sequences, roughly 24% occurring once. This specimen belongs to a study of blood T cells in healthy people across ages. The CDR3 has 13 amino acids. The germline CDR1 and CDR2 sequences are DFQATT and SNEGSKA (reference sequence). The V end was cut by 5 bases, the J end by 0 bases, with 11 bases between. These data were also filed under a second study, of T cells of mothers and their children.

The sequence was obtained from a girl under 10 years old in good health. The sequencing sample was made of blood. The chain links TRBV20-1 to TRBJ2-7, with D possibly being TRBD2 (6 bases). The CDR3 protein is CSALVTSSYEQYF. CDR3 bases: TGCAGTGCTCTGGTGACTAGCTCCTACGAGCAGTACTTC.